A selection of T cell receptor beta chains follows, all from one sample in a study of blood T cell repertoires in COVID-19. Sequenced by immunoSEQ multiplex PCR; TCRdb stores in-frame clones only, minus some. Of under 150,000 clones in the sample, about four fifths are singletons; the top ten hold roughly 17%. Specimen: peripheral blood. All receptors come from a woman over 75 with acute or convalescent COVID-19. The CDR3 runs from the conserved cysteine through the conserved F or W. The D gene is left open where the match is weak. Clone sizes are given selectively: once, few, many, or a class where the clone is expanded.

j_call: TRBJ1-3; clone_size: NA; d_call: NA; v_call: TRBV9; cdr3_aa: CASSPRSAGNTIYF; cdr3_nt: TGTGCCAGCAGCCCCAGGTCCGCTGGAAACACCATATATTTT
j_call: TRBJ1-1; clone_size: NA; d_call: TRBD1; v_call: TRBV28; cdr3_aa: CATEARTGAHIEAFF; cdr3_nt: TGTGCCACCGAAGCACGGACAGGGGCACATATTGAAGCTTTCTTT
j_call: TRBJ1-2; clone_size: NA; d_call: NA; v_call: TRBV3-1/TRBV3-2; cdr3_aa: CASSQEDTVANYGYTF; cdr3_nt: TGTGCCAGCAGCCAAGAGGATACAGTGGCTAACTATGGCTACACCTTC
j_call: TRBJ1-2; clone_size: NA; d_call: TRBD1; v_call: TRBV6-5; cdr3_aa: CASSLGQGSNYGYTF; cdr3_nt: TGTGCCAGCAGCTTGGGACAGGGGAGCAACTATGGCTACACCTTC
j_call: TRBJ1-3; clone_size: NA; d_call: NA; v_call: TRBV30; cdr3_aa: CAWSRSGTTGNTIYF; cdr3_nt: TGTGCCTGGAGCCGATCGGGGACAACTGGAAACACCATATATTTT
j_call: TRBJ2-3; clone_size: NA; d_call: NA; v_call: TRBV20-1; cdr3_aa: CSAETTDTQYF; cdr3_nt: TGCAGTGCCGAAACAACAGATACGCAGTATTTT
j_call: TRBJ2-1; clone_size: once; d_call: NA; v_call: TRBV7-2; cdr3_aa: CASSLGPRVYNEQFF; cdr3_nt: TGTGCCAGCAGCTTAGGGCCTAGAGTCTACAATGAGCAGTTCTTC
j_call: TRBJ2-1; clone_size: NA; d_call: NA; v_call: TRBV7-2; cdr3_aa: CASSLDRVNEQFF; cdr3_nt: TGTGCCAGCAGCTTAGACAGGGTTAATGAGCAGTTCTTC
j_call: TRBJ2-5; clone_size: NA; d_call: TRBD1; v_call: TRBV27; cdr3_aa: CASSRTGALFQETQYF; cdr3_nt: TGTGCCAGCAGTCGAACAGGGGCCCTCTTCCAAGAGACCCAGTACTTC
j_call: TRBJ2-4; clone_size: NA; d_call: NA; v_call: TRBV6-1; cdr3_aa: CASSEGDRPVAKNIQYF; cdr3_nt: TGTGCCAGCAGTGAAGGAGACAGACCCGTAGCCAAAAACATTCAGTACTTC
j_call: TRBJ2-2; clone_size: once; d_call: NA; v_call: TRBV3-1/TRBV3-2; cdr3_aa: CATSTDTGELFF; cdr3_nt: TGTGCCACCTCAACAGACACCGGGGAGCTGTTTTTT
j_call: TRBJ2-3; clone_size: NA; d_call: TRBD1; v_call: TRBV6-1; cdr3_aa: CASSELGQGIASTDTQYF; cdr3_nt: TGTGCCAGCAGTGAATTGGGACAGGGAATTGCTAGCACAGATACGCAGTATTTT
j_call: TRBJ1-2; clone_size: NA; d_call: NA; v_call: TRBV5-4; cdr3_aa: CASSLGTAGANYGYTF; cdr3_nt: TGTGCCAGCAGCTTGGGGACAGCAGGAGCTAACTATGGCTACACCTTC
j_call: TRBJ1-1; clone_size: NA; d_call: NA; v_call: TRBV4-1; cdr3_aa: CASRFYRGENTEAFF; cdr3_nt: TGCGCCAGCAGGTTCTATAGGGGCGAGAACACTGAAGCTTTCTTT
j_call: TRBJ2-1; clone_size: NA; d_call: TRBD1; v_call: TRBV5-1; cdr3_aa: CASSLDRGSYNEQFF; cdr3_nt: TGCGCCAGCAGCTTAGACAGGGGCTCCTACAATGAGCAGTTCTTC
j_call: TRBJ1-5; clone_size: NA; d_call: NA; v_call: TRBV29-1; cdr3_aa: CSARGNSNQPQHF; cdr3_nt: TGCAGCGCCCGAGGGAATAGCAATCAGCCCCAGCATTTT
j_call: TRBJ1-5; clone_size: NA; d_call: TRBD1; v_call: TRBV7-2; cdr3_aa: CASSLEGTGNQPQHF; cdr3_nt: TGTGCCAGCAGCTTAGAGGGGACAGGCAATCAGCCCCAGCATTTT
j_call: TRBJ2-1; clone_size: NA; d_call: TRBD2; v_call: TRBV13; cdr3_aa: CASGRGTSIVSEQFF; cdr3_nt: TGTGCCAGCGGGCGGGGGACTAGCATCGTTAGTGAGCAGTTCTTC
j_call: TRBJ2-3; clone_size: NA; d_call: NA; v_call: TRBV7-2; cdr3_aa: CASSSDGLSTDTQYF; cdr3_nt: TGTGCCAGCAGCTCCGACGGACTGAGCACAGATACGCAGTATTTT
j_call: TRBJ2-1; clone_size: NA; d_call: TRBD2; v_call: TRBV19; cdr3_aa: CASTGLAGVNEQFF; cdr3_nt: TGTGCCAGCACTGGACTAGCGGGAGTCAATGAGCAGTTCTTC
j_call: TRBJ1-1; clone_size: NA; d_call: TRBD1; v_call: TRBV19; cdr3_aa: CASSRPPTGANTEAFF; cdr3_nt: TGTGCCAGTAGCAGACCCCCGACAGGGGCGAACACTGAAGCTTTCTTT
j_call: TRBJ2-1; clone_size: once; d_call: TRBD2; v_call: TRBV30; cdr3_aa: CAWRGDYYNEQFF; cdr3_nt: TGTGCCTGGAGGGGGGACTATTACAATGAGCAGTTCTTC
j_call: TRBJ2-7; clone_size: NA; d_call: NA; v_call: TRBV7-2; cdr3_aa: CASSSLPSSYEQYF; cdr3_nt: TGTGCCAGCAGCTCCCTTCCGAGCTCCTACGAGCAGTACTTC
j_call: TRBJ1-1; clone_size: NA; d_call: NA; v_call: TRBV7-2; cdr3_aa: CASSLFIGKNTEAFF; cdr3_nt: TGTGCCAGCAGCTTATTCATCGGTAAGAACACTGAAGCTTTCTTT
j_call: TRBJ1-4; clone_size: NA; d_call: NA; v_call: TRBV9; cdr3_aa: CASDGGRGEKLFF; cdr3_nt: TGTGCCAGCGATGGTGGTCGAGGTGAAAAACTGTTTTTT
j_call: TRBJ2-7; clone_size: few; d_call: NA; v_call: TRBV6-2/TRBV6-3; cdr3_aa: CASSTVQTGYYEQYF; cdr3_nt: TGTGCCAGCAGTACCGTACAGACAGGTTACTACGAGCAGTACTTC
j_call: TRBJ1-3; clone_size: NA; d_call: NA; v_call: TRBV7-6; cdr3_aa: CASSSGTTRNTIYF; cdr3_nt: TGTGCCAGCAGCTCAGGGACAACAAGAAACACCATATATTTT